A single T cell receptor (beta chain) is shown here with its context. Its target is not known. This sample was included in a study of T cell responses to AZD1222 COVID-19 vaccine. Germline V CDR1 and CDR2: LNHDA, SQIVND (reference sequence). The CDR3 has 17 amino acids. V lost 5 bases to trimming and J lost 3 bases, with 23 bases between them. TCRdb's copy holds only in-frame clones and misses some; the assay was immunoSEQ multiplex PCR. The sample consists of roughly 120,000 clones, over 75% of them appearing once. Overall study results and limits: Sampling captured repertoires only after the peak T cell response. White British donors predominated, females outnumbered males, and clonal diversity was possibly underestimated.

Here the sequenced sample was peripheral blood, taken on day 0 of MenACWY control vaccination. The origin of this receptor is an adult in good health. V and J are TRBV19 and TRBJ2-7; tentatively, D is TRBD1 (6 bases). CDR3 in amino acids: CASSFSRDTLPGYEQYF. CDR3 in DNA: TGTGCCAGTAGTTTCTCCCGGGACACCCTACCAGGCTACGAGCAGTACTTC.